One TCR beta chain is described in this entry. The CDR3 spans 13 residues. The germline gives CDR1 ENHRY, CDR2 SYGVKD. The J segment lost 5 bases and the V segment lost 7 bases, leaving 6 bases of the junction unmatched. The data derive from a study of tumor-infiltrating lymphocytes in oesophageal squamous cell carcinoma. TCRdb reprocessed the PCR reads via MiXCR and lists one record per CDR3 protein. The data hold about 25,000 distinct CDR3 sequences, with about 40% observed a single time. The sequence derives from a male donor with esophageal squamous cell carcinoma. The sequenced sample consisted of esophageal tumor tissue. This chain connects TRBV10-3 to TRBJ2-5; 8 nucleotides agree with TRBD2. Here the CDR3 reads CAITSGSLETQYF. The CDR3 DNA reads TGTGCCATCACAAGCGGGAGTTTGGAGACCCAGTACTTC.